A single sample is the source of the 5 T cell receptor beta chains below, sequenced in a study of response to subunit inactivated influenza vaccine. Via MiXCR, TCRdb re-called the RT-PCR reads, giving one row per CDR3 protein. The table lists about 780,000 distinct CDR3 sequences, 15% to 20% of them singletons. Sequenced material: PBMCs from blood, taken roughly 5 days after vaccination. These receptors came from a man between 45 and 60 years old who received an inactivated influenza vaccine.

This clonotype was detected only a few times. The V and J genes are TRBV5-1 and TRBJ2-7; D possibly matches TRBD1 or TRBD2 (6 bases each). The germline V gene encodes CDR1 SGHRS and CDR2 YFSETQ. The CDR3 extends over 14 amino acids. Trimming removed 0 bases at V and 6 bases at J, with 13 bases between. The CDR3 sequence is CASSLGRGGAEQYF. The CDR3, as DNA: TGCGCCAGCAGCTTGGGCAGGGGAGGCGCCGAGCAGTACTTC.

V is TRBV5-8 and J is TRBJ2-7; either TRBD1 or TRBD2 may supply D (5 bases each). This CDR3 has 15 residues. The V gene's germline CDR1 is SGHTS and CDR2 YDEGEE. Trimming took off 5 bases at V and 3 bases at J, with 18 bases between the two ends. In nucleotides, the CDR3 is TGTGCCAGCAGTCCGACCGGGACCTCCTACTACGAGCAGTACTTC. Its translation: CASSPTGTSYYEQYF.

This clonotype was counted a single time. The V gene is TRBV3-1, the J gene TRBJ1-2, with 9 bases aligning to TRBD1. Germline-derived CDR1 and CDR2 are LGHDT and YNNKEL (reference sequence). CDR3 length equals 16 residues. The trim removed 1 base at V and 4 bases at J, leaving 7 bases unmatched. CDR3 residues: CASSQGTGTGSYGYTF. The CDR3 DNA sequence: TGTGCCAGCAGCCAAGGGACGGGGACAGGGTCCTATGGCTACACCTTC.

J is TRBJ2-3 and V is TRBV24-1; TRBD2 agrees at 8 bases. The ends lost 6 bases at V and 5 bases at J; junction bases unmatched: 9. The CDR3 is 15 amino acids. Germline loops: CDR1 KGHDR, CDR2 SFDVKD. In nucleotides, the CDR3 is TGTGCCACCAGTCGTAGCGGGGCGGCGGTAGATACGCAGTATTTT. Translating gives CATSRSGAAVDTQYF.

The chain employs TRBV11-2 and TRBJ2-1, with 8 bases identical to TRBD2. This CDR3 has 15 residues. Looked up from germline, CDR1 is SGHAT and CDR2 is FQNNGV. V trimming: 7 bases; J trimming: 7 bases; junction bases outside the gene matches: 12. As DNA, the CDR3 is TGTGCCAGCACCCGCGCAGCGGGGGCATGGAATGAGCAGTTCTTC. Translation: CASTRAAGAWNEQFF.